This is a list of T cell receptor beta chains from one sample in a study of cytomegalovirus exposure and HLA in healthy donors. Here immunoSEQ multiplex PCR was the method, and the copy in TCRdb shows in-frame clones only, minus some. The table shows about 140,000 clones, with 80% occurring only once. Sequences were obtained from PBMCs. The origin of the receptors is a man over 45 in good health and CMV-seronegative. CDR3s include the opening cysteine and the closing phenylalanine or tryptophan. Each record gives: D gene, V gene, J gene, clone size, CDR3 DNA, CDR3 protein. A D gene is named only where the DNA matches it firmly. Only some rows state a clone size, as once, few, many or a class for expanded clones.

>-|TRBV5-1|TRBJ1-5|-
TGCGCCAGCAGCTTTGGCCAGGCAGATCAGCCCCAGCATTTT
CASSFGQADQPQHF
>TRBD1|TRBV10-3|TRBJ1-1|-
TGTGCCATCAGGGGGGACAGGACTAACACTGAAGCTTTCTTT
CAIRGDRTNTEAFF
>-|TRBV6-1|TRBJ1-2|-
TGTGCCAGCAGTGAAGAATGGGACACAATCTATGGCTACACCTTC
CASSEEWDTIYGYTF
>TRBD1|TRBV19|TRBJ2-7|-
TGTGCCAGTAGTATAGATCCGGGACAGGGGACGTCTGAGCAGTACTTC
CASSIDPGQGTSEQYF
>-|TRBV11-2|TRBJ1-1|-
TGTGCCAGCAGCTTGACAGACATGAACACTGAAGCTTTCTTT
CASSLTDMNTEAFF
>-|TRBV14|TRBJ2-2|few
TGTGCCAGCAGCCAAGTCGAGGGAGGGGAGCTGTTTTTT
CASSQVEGGELFF
>-|TRBV5-6|TRBJ2-1|-
TGTGCCAGCAGCTCCTCGCTGCCGGGAAATCGGCGGGATGAGCAGTTCTTC
CASSSSLPGNRRDEQFF
>-|TRBV30|TRBJ2-2|-
TGTGCCTGGAGTCCCTTCAACACCGGGGAGCTGTTTTTT
CAWSPFNTGELFF
>-|TRBV9|TRBJ2-3|-
TGTGCCAGCAGCGTAGACCAGGGGACAGATACGCAGTATTTT
CASSVDQGTDTQYF
>-|TRBV5-6|TRBJ2-2|-
TGTGCCAGCAGCTGGGGACAGAACACCGGGGAGCTGTTTTTT
CASSWGQNTGELFF
>-|TRBV5-1|TRBJ2-2|-
TGCGCCAGCAGCTCTGGGAGGGGGGCACCCGGGGAGCTGTTTTTT
CASSSGRGAPGELFF
>-|TRBV19|TRBJ1-5|-
TGTGCCAGTAGTCGTAACGGAGATCAGCCCCAGCATTTT
CASSRNGDQPQHF
>TRBD1|TRBV4-1|TRBJ1-1|-
TGCGCCAGCAGCCCTGGGACAGGGTTGACTGAAGCTTTCTTT
CASSPGTGLTEAFF
>-|TRBV29-1|TRBJ2-5|few
TGCAGCGTTGATGCGGGGGCTCGGTCAGAGACCCAGTACTTC
CSVDAGARSETQYF
>TRBD2|TRBV11-3|TRBJ2-2|-
TGTGCCAGCAGCTTAGGACTAGCAGATTCCGGGGAGCTGTTTTTT
CASSLGLADSGELFF
>-|TRBV2|TRBJ2-1|-
TGTGCCAGCAGTCCACGGGATGAGCAGTTCTTC
CASSPRDEQFF
>-|TRBV6-6|TRBJ2-3|-
TGTGCCAGCAGTTACCGGGGTGGGAGCACAGATACGCAGTATTTT
CASSYRGGSTDTQYF
>-|TRBV6-5|TRBJ1-2|few
TGTGCCAGCAGTTACTCGGGGGGGAACTATGGCTACACCTTC
CASSYSGGNYGYTF
>-|TRBV9|TRBJ2-1|-
TGTGCCAGCAGCGTTTCCGAAATCAGAGGCGAGCAGTTCTTC
CASSVSEIRGEQFF